One and the same sample provided the 21 T cell receptor beta chains below, sequenced in a study of blood T cells in healthy people across ages. It was with a sample-barcoded 5' primer and a J-beta primer mix that a second PCR of about 6 to 12 cycles was run. TCRdb used MiXCR to reprocess the 5' RACE reads, holding one entry per CDR3 protein. The data hold about 1,400,000 distinct CDR3 sequences, with 42% observed a single time. Sequencing was carried out using blood. These receptors were collected from a woman aged 18 to 35 in good health.

This chain connects TRBV24-1 to TRBJ2-5; TRBD2 is a possible D gene (7 bases). Trimming left V 2 bases short and J 1 base short, with 13 bases between. Germline V gives CDR1 KGHDR, CDR2 SFDVKD. CDR3 size: 16 residues. CDR3 coding DNA: TGTGCCACCAGTGATTATCGGGGGGCTGTCCAAGAGACCCAGTACTTC. Its translation is CATSDYRGAVQETQYF.

The chain employs TRBV18 and TRBJ2-7; D is ambiguous. This CDR3 is 15 amino acids long. CDR1 is KGHSH and CDR2 is LQKENI in the germline V gene. Trimming stripped 2 bases from V and 2 bases from J, with 13 bases between. For the CDR3, the DNA is TGTGCCAGCTCACCAATCAACGCAGACACCTACGAGCAGTACTTC. Protein: CASSPINADTYEQYF.

The chain employs TRBV9 and TRBJ2-1, with 13 bases identical to TRBD2. The germline V gene has CDR1 SGDLS and CDR2 YYNGEE. The CDR3 extends over 16 amino acids. The junction had 8 bases not matched to a gene; V was cut back by 3 bases and J by 8 bases. The CDR3 region has the DNA TGTGCCAGCAGCGAGACTAGCGGGGGGAGTATGGATGAGCAGTTCTTC. Translating it yields CASSETSGGSMDEQFF.

The sample holds a few counts of this clonotype. The V gene is TRBV10-3, the J gene TRBJ2-5; 7 nucleotides line up with TRBD2. Germline assignment: CDR1 ENHRY and CDR2 SYGVKD. The CDR3 is made up of 13 amino acids. V lost 3 bases, J lost 10 bases, and 8 bases stayed unmatched. The CDR3 DNA reads as TGTGCCATCAGTGAAGGGACTAAGGGGAACCAGTACTTC. This translates into CAISEGTKGNQYF.

The V gene is TRBV3-1, the J gene TRBJ2-7, with TRBD2 identical over 9 bases. The CDR3 is made up of 14 amino acids. Trimming cost V 4 bases and J 4 bases; bases outside gene matches: 5. Germline V gene lookup returns CDR1 LGHDT and CDR2 YNNKEL (reference sequence). The CDR3: CASSRTREGYEQYF. DNA of the CDR3: TGTGCCAGCAGCCGGACGCGGGAGGGGTACGAGCAGTACTTC.

This chain links TRBV11-2 with TRBJ2-1, with 9 bases identical to TRBD1. The CDR3 consists of 15 residues. Losses at the gene ends were 1 base for V and 6 bases for J; bases not matched to a gene: 4. Per germline, CDR1 SGHAT and CDR2 FQNNGV. CDR3 bases: TGTGCCAGCAGCTTAGCACAGGGGGCGGGCAATGAGCAGTTCTTC. Encoded protein: CASSLAQGAGNEQFF.

The chain recombines TRBV6-5 with TRBJ2-5; TRBD2 matches at 16 bases. The DNA end favors TRBJ2-7, so the J call may be wrong. The CDR3 spans 17 residues. The germline gives CDR1 MNHEY, CDR2 SVGAGI. The CDR3 region is CASSYSRGTSGRAEQYF. CDR3 nucleotide sequence: TGTGCCAGCAGTTACTCACGCGGGACTAGCGGGAGGGCCGAGCAGTACTTC.

V is TRBV6-2 or TRBV6-3 and J is TRBJ2-5, with D possibly TRBD1 on 5 matching bases. Trimming removed 2 bases at V and 0 bases at J, with 16 bases between. The CDR3 has 17 amino acids. Germline V gene sequence: CDR1 MNHEY, CDR2 SVGEGT. The CDR3 DNA follows: TGTGCCAGCAGTTACACAGGCGCCTCAAACTACCAAGAGACCCAGTACTTC. It codes for CASSYTGASNYQETQYF.

V usage is TRBV7-9 and J usage is TRBJ2-6, with 11 bases lining up with TRBD2. Germline CDR1 is SEHNR and CDR2 is FQNEAQ (reference sequence). The CDR3 spans 20 residues. The J segment lost 1 base and the V segment lost 5 bases, leaving 13 bases of the junction unmatched. The CDR3 sequence: CASSPNDVAGGRSGANVLTF. As DNA, the CDR3 is TGTGCCAGCAGCCCTAATGACGTAGCGGGGGGGCGATCTGGGGCCAACGTCCTGACTTTC.

J is TRBJ2-7 and V is TRBV5-1, with 9 nucleotides matching TRBD1. The CDR3 loop spans 13 amino acids. Per germline, CDR1 SGHRS and CDR2 YFSETQ. Losses at the gene ends were 2 bases for V and 7 bases for J; bases not matched to a gene: 4. CDR3 residues: CASSFRQGDEQYF. Written as DNA, the CDR3 is TGCGCCAGCAGCTTTCGACAGGGGGATGAGCAGTACTTC.

The chain recombines TRBV12-3 or TRBV12-4 with TRBJ2-1; TRBD2 is a possible D gene (5 bases). The ends were cut back, 6 bases at V and 8 bases at J, with 14 bases in the middle. This CDR3 comprises 13 residues. CDR3 nucleotide sequence: TGTGCCAGCAGCCTTACTAGGGCCGATGAGCAGTTCTTC. It encodes CASSLTRADEQFF.

The V and J genes are TRBV7-2 and TRBJ2-5; 13 bases match TRBD2. The DNA end is a closer match to TRBJ2-7, so the J assignment may be wrong. CDR3 length equals 17 residues. In germline, CDR1 is SGHTA, CDR2 FQGNSA. Here the CDR3 DNA reads TGTGCCAGCAGCACACACTCACTAGCGGGAGGGTTCTACGAGCAGTACTTC. Protein sequence: CASSTHSLAGGFYEQYF.

This chain joins TRBV4-2 and TRBJ1-3; 7 positions agree with TRBD1. This CDR3 comprises 13 residues. The germline gives CDR1 LGHNA, CDR2 YNFKEQ. V was pared by 7 bases and J by 2 bases, with 2 bases of the junction left unmatched. CDR3 in amino acids: CASKDRTGNTIYF. The CDR3 DNA is TGTGCCAGCAAGGACAGGACTGGAAACACCATATATTTT.

Remarks on this clonotype: A read error is possible here, since a much larger clone lies one base away. This chain uses TRBV29-1 with TRBJ2-5, with D hard to call. The CDR3 covers 11 residues. CDR1 and CDR2 (germline): SQVTM, ANQGSEA. V was trimmed by 4 bases and J by 5 bases, leaving 8 bases between them. Here the CDR3 reads CSVVTLETQYF. CDR3 bases: TGCAGCGTTGTAACGTTGGAGACCCAGTACTTC.

The chain carries TRBV20-1 and TRBJ1-5; 7 bases match TRBD1. The CDR3 extends over 14 amino acids. The germline V gene has CDR1 DFQATT and CDR2 SNEGSKA (reference sequence). V lost 7 bases, J lost 1 base, and 7 bases stayed unmatched. CDR3: CSVVDRESNQPQHF. In DNA, the CDR3 is TGCAGTGTCGTCGACAGGGAAAGCAATCAGCCCCAGCATTTT.

This clonotype was picked up one time. This sequence joins TRBV7-3 and TRBJ2-5, with 7 bases that match TRBD2. The DNA end is a closer match to TRBJ2-1, so the J assignment may be wrong. The CDR3 totals 18 residues. The germline V gene has CDR1 SGHTA and CDR2 FQGTGA. CDR3: CASSLDPPPGLTQETQFF. CDR3 nucleotides: TGTGCCAGCAGCTTAGACCCCCCTCCGGGACTAACGCAAGAGACCCAGTTCTTC.

This clonotype was recorded at least ten times. J is TRBJ2-7 and V is TRBV4-1; 8 bases line up with TRBD2. V gave up 3 bases and J gave up 2 bases; unmatched junction bases: 6. Germline CDR1 and CDR2: MGHRA and YSYEKL. The CDR3 is made up of 15 amino acids. The CDR3 spells CASSQSSGETYEQYF. The CDR3 DNA reads as TGCGCCAGCAGCCAGAGTAGCGGGGAGACCTACGAGCAGTACTTC.

This chain uses TRBV27 with TRBJ2-7; 8 bases line up with TRBD2. The J segment lost 2 bases and the V segment lost 5 bases, leaving 14 bases of the junction unmatched. The CDR3 has 17 amino acids. Germline CDR1 reads MNHEY; CDR2 reads SMNVEV (reference sequence). CDR3 protein: CASSALGLAVTPYEQYF. Written as DNA, the CDR3 is TGTGCCAGCAGTGCCCTAGGACTAGCCGTAACGCCCTACGAGCAGTACTTC.

This chain connects TRBV12-3 or TRBV12-4 to TRBJ1-2; D not resolved. The CDR3 totals 16 residues. V was cut by 1 base and J by 1 base, with 13 bases left in between. The DNA for the CDR3 is TGTGCCAGCAGTTTAGTTTTGGACGGACGTAACTATGGCTACACCTTC. This codes for CASSLVLDGRNYGYTF.

This clonotype has only a few counts. The rearrangement links TRBV10-3 to TRBJ2-5, with 7 bases identical to TRBD2. This CDR3 spans 16 amino acids. Germline-derived CDR1 and CDR2 are ENHRY and SYGVKD. The V gene end was trimmed by 0 bases and the J gene end by 1 base; junction bases not matched to a gene: 5. The CDR3 nucleotides read TGTGCCATCAGTGAGTCTAAGCGGGGAGCCCAAGAGACCCAGTACTTC. It encodes CAISESKRGAQETQYF.

The rearrangement uses TRBV4-2 and TRBJ2-5; no clear D. The DNA end is a closer match to TRBJ2-7, so the J assignment may be wrong. This CDR3 region has 13 residues. Germline CDR1 reads LGHNA; CDR2 reads YNFKEQ. For the CDR3, the DNA is TGTGCCAGCAGCCAAGGTAGATCTAACGAGCAGTACTTC. Amino acids: CASSQGRSNEQYF.